This T cell receptor beta chain was documented in a study of T cells in Graves' hyperthyroidism and ophthalmopathy (dated by TCRdb to between 2017 and 2020). Concerning the study at large: Peripheral blood was sampled at the time of initial diagnosis, prior to any treatment. To identify distinguishing TCR V-J signatures, a discovery cohort of 95 to 100 patients was used, comprising some 45 with Graves' ophthalmopathy and around 60 with stable Graves' hyperthyroidism. Prospective prediction of ophthalmopathy was tested in an independent validation cohort of some 19 hyperthyroidism patients and 15 to 17 patients who later progressed to ophthalmopathy. For training and testing, the 100 or so patients in the discovery cohort were randomly divided in a 7:3 ratio. The study also compared thyroid tissue and blood T-cell repertoires from 5 to 7 Graves' hyperthyroidism patients. Following sampling, methimazole starting at 30 mg daily was given to hyperthyroidism patients, and high-dose intravenous methylprednisolone was given to ophthalmopathy patients. TCR Vbeta CDR3 sequencing of approximately 140 peripheral blood samples (43 ophthalmopathy, 75 to 85 hyperthyroidism and around 17 progressor patients) is reported in the paper.

The TCR beta CDR3 regions were amplified from the RNA transcripts. The first round of RT-PCR for the TCR CDR3 was performed with the HTBI primer set and the Qiagen OneStep RT-PCR kit. Libraries were constructed in a second round of multiplex PCR, after which size selection and purification were performed. Paired-end sequencing of the libraries was performed with 100 bp reads on an Illumina HiSeq2000. On the study's bioinformatics: SOAPnuke was used to process the raw data, with reads discarded if the reads contained adapters or uncalled bases, had a mean Phred below 15, or lacked an exact constant-primer or identifier match. COPE v1.2.5 was used to merge the high-quality paired reads, and each unique nucleotide sequence was defined as a clonotype. MiTCR v1.1 was used to align the clonotypes against IMGT TRBV, TRBD and TRBJ reference segments. Analysis was restricted to V-J combinations with a frequency above 0.0001, which covered about 99% of repertoires. A TCS score was defined as the ratio between F50 (clonal expansion) and ExV (chaos), using BLOSUM62-based TCRdist between CDR3 peptides within each V-J. Welch's t-statistics and random forest reduced fewer than 550 V-J features to roughly 13, which were used in a naive Bayes classifier (R e1071). TCRdb reprocessed the public reads (quality trimming at Q25 with fastp, clone calling with MiXCR) and kept in-frame beta chains. Entries are consolidated by CDR3 protein sequence, retaining the most common genes and DNA. In this record, the V and J calls reflect TCRdb's handling and not the investigators' own analysis. This sample gives under 300,000 distinct CDR3 sequences in total; about an eighth of them show up just once. The top ten clonotypes cover roughly 7.5% of the sample.

Results and caveats for the whole study, not just this receptor: Most expanded thyroid clonotypes (frequency above 0.001) were also detected in blood, suggesting blood repertoires may reflect thyroid immune responses. In validation, progression to ophthalmopathy was predicted by the model with 70.59% sensitivity and 72.22% specificity, a median of about 6.4 months before onset. Sample size was not statistically predetermined, and blinding of investigators to group allocation was not performed. A 13 V-J signature model separated ophthalmopathy from stable hyperthyroidism, with 87.88% sensitivity and about 81% specificity in cross-validation and 80%/75% in testing.

This clonotype has at least ten counts. Its specific antigen is unknown. Per-base quality was not reported, and no clone a single base away is much larger than it. Hyperthyroidism patients were aged 18 to 65 years and newly diagnosed, with disease duration of less than 2 months. Patients with uncontrolled infections, other autoimmune diseases, pregnancy or lactation were excluded. Diagnoses were based on clinical symptoms, serum thyroxine and TRAb, thyroid ultrasound and orbital computed tomography. Blood from progressor patients was collected at the time of first diagnosis with hyperthyroidism, before any ophthalmopathy symptoms had appeared. Ficoll-Paque density gradient centrifugation was used to isolate PBMCs from about 10 ml of fresh peripheral blood. Progressor patients were first diagnosed with Graves' hyperthyroidism and then developed ophthalmopathy during follow-up. Total RNA was extracted using Trizol reagent, and RNA quality was assessed on an Agilent 2100 Bioanalyzer.

The source of this sequence is a woman aged 25 to 39 with Graves' hyperthyroidism that later progressed to Graves' ophthalmopathy. Sample: blood.

The nucleotide sequence reads TGTGCCAGCAGTTGGCTGGAGGTGGGTGAGCAGTTCTTC. The encoded protein is CASSWLEVGEQFF. The V and J genes are TRBV27 and TRBJ2-1; possibly the D gene is TRBD2, per 5 matching bases. CDR3 length: 13 amino acids, cysteine to phenylalanine. Only the CDR3 region is kept as DNA, spanning 39 bases read in frame from base 1. V is clipped by 4 bases and J by 9 bases, and the sequence between their germline boundaries is 13 bases long. The germline V gene (reference sequence) gives CDR1 as MNHEY and CDR2 as SMNVEV.